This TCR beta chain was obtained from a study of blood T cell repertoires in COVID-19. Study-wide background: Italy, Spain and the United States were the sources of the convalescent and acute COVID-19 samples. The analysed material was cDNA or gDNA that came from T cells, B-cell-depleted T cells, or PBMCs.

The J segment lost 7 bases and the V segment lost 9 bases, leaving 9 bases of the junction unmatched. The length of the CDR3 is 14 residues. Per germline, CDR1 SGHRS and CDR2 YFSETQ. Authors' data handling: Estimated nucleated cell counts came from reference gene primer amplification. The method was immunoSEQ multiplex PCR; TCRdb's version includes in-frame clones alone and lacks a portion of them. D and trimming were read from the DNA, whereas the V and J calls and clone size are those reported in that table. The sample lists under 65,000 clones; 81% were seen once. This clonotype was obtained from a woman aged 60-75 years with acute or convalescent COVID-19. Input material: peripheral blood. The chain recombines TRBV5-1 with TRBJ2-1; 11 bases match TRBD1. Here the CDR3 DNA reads TGCGCCACCAAGGCCGGGACAGGGGGAAATGAGCAGTTCTTC. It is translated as CATKAGTGGNEQFF.